The 27 T cell receptor beta chains presented below share a single source sample, sequenced in a study of blood T cell repertoires in COVID-19. Profiled with immunoSEQ multiplex PCR; TCRdb holds only in-frame clones, not every one. The repertoire holds roughly 330,000 clones, with more than 75% as singletons. Material: PBMCs or T cells enriched from blood (not recorded which). The source of these receptors is a woman in her 30s who had recovered from COVID-19.

The chain joins TRBV12-3 or TRBV12-4 to TRBJ1-2; D not certain. This CDR3 has 13 residues. Trimming left V 3 bases short and J 8 bases short, with 13 bases between. The CDR3 coding sequence is TGTGCCAGCAGTTTGAGGGTGATAGGGGGCTACACCTTC. It yields the protein CASSLRVIGGYTF.

This clone was detected only a few times. CDR3 coding DNA: TGCGCCAGCAGCCAACCTCCGGGACAGGAGTACAACGAGCAGTACTTC. It is translated as CASSQPPGQEYNEQYF. The J gene is TRBJ2-7, the V gene TRBV4-1, with TRBD1 identical over 8 bases. With 2 bases clipped from V and 5 bases from J, the junction kept 11 bases outside the gene matches. The CDR3 spans 16 residues. Germline values: CDR1 MGHRA, CDR2 YSYEKL.

The CDR3 is CASSPAFPGGDYGYTF. CDR3 bases: TGTGCCAGCAGCCCAGCCTTTCCGGGGGGCGACTATGGCTACACCTTC. The chain joins TRBV7-2 to TRBJ1-2, with a possible D match to TRBD1 (6 bases). The CDR3 length is 16 residues. CDR1 and CDR2 from the germline V gene are SGHTA and FQGNSA. V was clipped by 5 bases and J by 3 bases, with 19 bases between them.

This chain uses TRBV24-1 with TRBJ1-5, with 9 bases that match TRBD1. The V gene end was trimmed by 4 bases and the J gene end by 3 bases; junction bases not matched to a gene: 6. The CDR3 consists of 16 residues. Per germline, CDR1 KGHDR and CDR2 SFDVKD. The CDR3 DNA reads as TGTGCCACCAGTGAGCCCTGGACAGGGGACAATCAGCCCCAGCATTTT. Translation: CATSEPWTGDNQPQHF.

V and J are TRBV5-1 and TRBJ2-2; TRBD1 agrees at 7 bases. V lost 0 bases to trimming and J lost 3 bases; unmatched junction nucleotides: 5. There are 16 residues in the CDR3. Germline values: CDR1 SGHRS, CDR2 YFSETQ. CDR3 region: CASSLDRDSYTGELFF. The CDR3 bases are TGCGCCAGCAGCTTGGACCGGGACAGTTACACCGGGGAGCTGTTTTTT.

This clone showed up just once. CDR3 in DNA: TGTGCCAGCAGCCCCAAGGGTAGCGGGGGGGCGGGGTTGGGCGAGCAGTACTTC. It encodes CASSPKGSGGAGLGEQYF. The chain couples TRBV5-4 to TRBJ2-7; 11 bases are shared with TRBD2. Looked up from germline, CDR1 is SGHNT and CDR2 is YYREEE (reference sequence). CDR3 length: 18 residues. Trimming took 4 bases from V and 6 from J; bases not matched to a gene: 18.

V is TRBV5-6 and J is TRBJ2-7; 9 bases agree with TRBD1. The CDR3 sequence is 13 residues long. Germline CDR1 reads SGHDT; CDR2 reads YYEEEE. V was pared by 4 bases and J by 6 bases, with 5 bases of the junction left unmatched. Here the CDR3 reads CASSRDRVGEQYF. CDR3 in DNA: TGTGCCAGCAGCCGGGACAGGGTAGGCGAGCAGTACTTC.

The chain carries TRBV7-2 and TRBJ2-3; 7 bases are a match to TRBD1. V was clipped by 2 bases and J by 2 bases; unmatched bases: 7. Germline CDR1 SGHTA, CDR2 FQGNSA. The CDR3 sequence is 16 residues long. Written as DNA, the CDR3 is TGTGCCAGCAGCTTATCCGGGACAGCCTACACAGATACGCAGTATTTT. It yields the protein CASSLSGTAYTDTQYF.

The chain uses TRBV19 and TRBJ2-3; TRBD2 agrees at 9 bases. The junction had 6 bases not matched to a gene; V was cut back by 6 bases and J by 2 bases. This CDR3 comprises 15 residues. CDR1 is LNHDA, CDR2 SQIVND, per germline (reference sequence). CDR3 DNA sequence: TGTGCCAGTAGCCTCTTAGCGGGGGACACAGATACGCAGTATTTT. The encoded protein is CASSLLAGDTDTQYF.

In DNA form, the CDR3 reads TGCAGTGCTAGGGGACTAGAGACCCAGTACTTC. This translates into CSARGLETQYF. V usage is TRBV20-1 and J usage is TRBJ2-5, with D possibly matching TRBD2 (6 bases). This CDR3 comprises 11 residues. Trimming cost V 3 bases and J 4 bases, with 6 bases left between them. Germline V gene lookup returns CDR1 DFQATT and CDR2 SNEGSKA (reference sequence).

This chain joins TRBV28 and TRBJ1-4, with 8 positions matching TRBD1. The CDR3 consists of 14 residues. J gave up 7 bases and V 3 bases, and 4 bases lay outside the gene matches. The germline V gene encodes CDR1 MDHEN and CDR2 SYDVKM. CDR3 amino acids: CASSFQGASEKLFF. CDR3 coding DNA: TGTGCCAGCAGTTTCCAGGGGGCAAGTGAAAAACTGTTTTTT.

Only one count was recorded for this clone. In nucleotides, the CDR3 is TGTGCCAGCAGCGCTTCCGGGACAGCTTATAATTCACCCCTCCACTTT. Its translation: CASSASGTAYNSPLHF. The chain uses TRBV5-4 and TRBJ1-6; 7 bases align to TRBD1. The CDR3 spans 16 residues. Germline CDR1 is SGHNT and CDR2 is YYREEE (reference sequence). The ends lost 4 bases at V and 4 bases at J; junction bases unmatched: 8.

CDR3 DNA: TGTGCCAGCAGCTTCTTGCAGGGGGATACGCAGTATTTT. It codes for CASSFLQGDTQYF. The gene calls are TRBV7-3 and TRBJ2-3; maybe TRBD1 (6 bases). The CDR3 runs 13 residues. Trimming took off 3 bases at V and 6 bases at J, with 10 bases between the two ends. Germline V gene lookup returns CDR1 SGHTA and CDR2 FQGTGA.

This chain links TRBV5-5 with TRBJ1-5; D is possibly TRBD1 (5 bases). Trimming stripped 5 bases from V and 6 bases from J, with 18 bases between. The CDR3 length is 15 residues. The germline CDR1 and CDR2 sequences are SGHKS and YYEKEE (reference sequence). Written as DNA, the CDR3 is TGTGCCAGCAGTTATGCGGGGGAAGCGGGTCAGCCCCAGCATTTT. The encoded protein is CASSYAGEAGQPQHF.

The chain uses TRBV9 and TRBJ1-1, with 9 bases aligning to TRBD1. The CDR3 covers 17 residues. V lost 2 bases to trimming and J lost 4 bases; unmatched junction nucleotides: 12. CDR1 SGDLS and CDR2 YYNGEE come from the germline V gene. In nucleotides, the CDR3 is TGTGCCAGCAGCGTTAACAGTTTCGGGACAGGGTCCACTGAAGCTTTCTTT. Protein product: CASSVNSFGTGSTEAFF.

J is TRBJ1-5 and V is TRBV30, with 8 positions matching TRBD1. V dropped 5 bases and J dropped 6; count of bases not matched to a gene: 6. This CDR3 region has 13 residues. From germline, CDR1 is GTSNPN and CDR2 SVGIG (reference sequence). CDR3 sequence (DNA): TGTGCCTGGTCGACAGGGGATGGTCAGCCCCAGCATTTT. Residues: CAWSTGDGQPQHF.

The chain couples TRBV5-1 to TRBJ1-4; no reliable D call. Trimming removed 0 bases from V and 8 bases from J, with 17 bases in between. CDR3 length: 16 residues. Per the germline V gene, CDR1 is SGHRS and CDR2 is YFSETQ. CDR3 residues: CASSLATSVVGEKLFF. The CDR3 DNA sequence: TGCGCCAGCAGCTTGGCGACCAGCGTTGTCGGAGAAAAACTGTTTTTT.

The rearrangement uses TRBV15 and TRBJ2-2; TRBD2 matches 11 bases. V gave up 3 bases and J gave up 0 bases; unmatched junction bases: 6. Germline loops: CDR1 LNHNV, CDR2 YYDKDF (reference sequence). The CDR3 has 18 residues. CDR3 DNA: TGTGCCACCAGCAGGGACTATAGCGGGGGGGCGAACACCGGGGAGCTGTTTTTT. It yields the protein CATSRDYSGGANTGELFF.

The chain is built from TRBV7-8 and TRBJ1-4; D is unresolved. The V and J ends lost 1 base and 4 bases respectively, with 10 bases between them. The CDR3 runs 15 residues. Germline V gives CDR1 SGHVS, CDR2 FQNEAQ. The CDR3 DNA is TGTGCCAGCAGCTTAGTAAAGGGAGGTAATGAAAAACTGTTTTTT. Translating it yields CASSLVKGGNEKLFF.

This clone has only one observation. The rearrangement uses TRBV7-2 and TRBJ1-3, with no clear D. The CDR3 contains 15 residues. From germline, CDR1 is SGHTA and CDR2 FQGNSA. V was pared by 5 bases and J by 7 bases, with 18 bases between. CDR3 bases: TGTGCCAGCAGCCCGACGCGGGGAGATAGGAACACCATATATTTT. Translation gives CASSPTRGDRNTIYF.

The chain combines TRBV15 with TRBJ2-5, with D perhaps TRBD1 (6 bases). V lost 2 bases, J lost 5 bases, and 15 bases lay in between. In germline, CDR1 is LNHNV, CDR2 YYDKDF (reference sequence). The CDR3 length is 15 residues. CDR3 region: CATSRMNRVRETQYF. The DNA of the CDR3 is TGTGCCACCAGCAGAATGAACAGGGTAAGGGAGACCCAGTACTTC.

V gene TRBV4-2 combines with J gene TRBJ2-3; no reliable D call. The germline CDR1 and CDR2 sequences are LGHNA and YNFKEQ. Trimming pared 6 bases from V and 1 base from J, leaving 11 bases between. This CDR3 region has 14 residues. CDR3 residues: CASRSLTGTDTQYF. The DNA of the CDR3 is TGTGCCAGCAGGAGCCTGACTGGCACAGATACGCAGTATTTT.

Concerning this clone: Within the sample, other DNA sequences also encode this same CDR3. The CDR3 is CASSLQRGTDTQYF. The CDR3, as DNA: TGTGCCAGCAGCTTACAGCGGGGCACAGATACGCAGTATTTT. This chain connects TRBV11-2 to TRBJ2-3; maybe TRBD2 (6 bases). CDR1 is SGHAT and CDR2 is FQNNGV in the germline V gene. Trimming left V 2 bases short and J 1 base short, with 7 bases between. The CDR3 covers 14 residues.

This chain uses TRBV30 with TRBJ1-1, with no clear D. This CDR3 is 13 amino acids long. V was shortened by 4 bases and J by 2 bases, with 11 bases between the two germline ends. CDR1 and CDR2 (germline): GTSNPN, SVGIG (reference sequence). For the CDR3, the DNA is TGTGCCTGGAAAACAACAGTTAACACTGAAGCTTTCTTT. It is translated as CAWKTTVNTEAFF. The whole variable domain, remainder taken from reference TRBV30 and TRBJ1-1, is SQTIHQWPATLVQPVGSPLSLECTVEGTSNPNLYWYRQAAGRGLQLLFYSVGIGQISSEVPQNLSASRPQDRQFILSSKKLLLSDSGFYLCAWKTTVNTEAFFGQGTRLTVV.

The CDR3 DNA is TGTGCCAGCAGCTCCAGGACAGCCCACTATGGCTACACCTTC. Translation gives CASSSRTAHYGYTF. This chain uses TRBV5-8 with TRBJ1-2; a weak D match, TRBD1 (6 bases). CDR1 and CDR2 (germline): SGHTS, YDEGEE. The length of the CDR3 is 14 residues. V shed 3 bases and J shed 3 bases, with 12 bases lying between them.

This sequence joins TRBV6-2 or TRBV6-3 and TRBJ2-3; 9 bases align to TRBD1. CDR3 length: 16 residues. With 2 bases clipped from V and 3 bases from J, the junction kept 6 bases outside the gene matches. Germline V lookup: CDR1 MNHEY, CDR2 SVGEGT. Here the CDR3 reads CASSYNRGQGTDTQYF. CDR3 DNA sequence: TGTGCCAGCAGTTACAACAGGGGGCAGGGGACAGATACGCAGTATTTT.

This rearrangement joins TRBV20-1 to TRBJ1-1, with TRBD1 matching 7 bases. Per the germline V gene, CDR1 is DFQATT and CDR2 is SNEGSKA (reference sequence). J gave up 1 base and V 3 bases, and 8 bases lay outside the gene matches. This CDR3 is 15 amino acids long. The CDR3 reads CSASSGQEGNTEAFF. The DNA of the CDR3 is TGCAGTGCTAGTTCCGGACAGGAGGGGAACACTGAAGCTTTCTTT.